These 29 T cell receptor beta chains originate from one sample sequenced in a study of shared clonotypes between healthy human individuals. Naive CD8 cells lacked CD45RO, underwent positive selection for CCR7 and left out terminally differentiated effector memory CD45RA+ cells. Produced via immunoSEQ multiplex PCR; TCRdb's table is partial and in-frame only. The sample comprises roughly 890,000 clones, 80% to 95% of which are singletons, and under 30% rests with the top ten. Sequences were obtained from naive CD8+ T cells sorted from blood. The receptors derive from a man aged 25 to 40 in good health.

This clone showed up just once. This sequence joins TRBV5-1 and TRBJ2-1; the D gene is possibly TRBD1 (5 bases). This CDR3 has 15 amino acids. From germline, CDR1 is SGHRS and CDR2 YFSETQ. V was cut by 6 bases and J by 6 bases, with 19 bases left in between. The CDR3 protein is CASNLGRGFFNEQFF. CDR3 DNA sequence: TGCGCCAGCAACCTGGGGCGTGGATTCTTCAATGAGCAGTTCTTC.

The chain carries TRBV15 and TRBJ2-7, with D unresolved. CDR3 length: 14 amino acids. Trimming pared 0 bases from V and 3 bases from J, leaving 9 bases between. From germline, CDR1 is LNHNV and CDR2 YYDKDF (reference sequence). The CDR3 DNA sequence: TGTGCCACCAGCAGAGATCAACTTCACTACGAGCAGTACTTC. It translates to CATSRDQLHYEQYF.

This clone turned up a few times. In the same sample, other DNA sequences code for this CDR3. Written as DNA, the CDR3 is TGCGCCAGCAGCTTGGCCCGGAGCTACGAGCAGTACTTC. The encoded protein is CASSLARSYEQYF. This chain links TRBV5-1 with TRBJ2-7; no firm D call. Trimming took off 0 bases at V and 3 bases at J, with 7 bases between the two ends. The CDR3 is 13 residues long. Germline CDR1 is SGHRS and CDR2 is YFSETQ. Full variable domain (outside the CDR3, taken from reference TRBV5-1 and TRBJ2-7): KAGVTQTPRYLIKTRGQQVTLSCSPISGHRSVSWYQQTPGQGLQFLFEYFSETQRNKGNFPGRFSGRQFSNSRSEMNVSTLELGDSALYLCASSLARSYEQYFGPGTRLTVT.

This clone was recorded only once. CDR3 DNA sequence: TGTGCCAGCAGCCTCCGGACAGGGAGGCCCACTGAAGCTTTCTTT. Its protein is CASSLRTGRPTEAFF. The J gene is TRBJ1-1, the V gene TRBV28; TRBD1 aligns across 8 bases. Losses at the gene ends were 6 bases for V and 4 bases for J; bases not matched to a gene: 10. Looked up from germline, CDR1 is MDHEN and CDR2 is SYDVKM. There are 15 residues in the CDR3.

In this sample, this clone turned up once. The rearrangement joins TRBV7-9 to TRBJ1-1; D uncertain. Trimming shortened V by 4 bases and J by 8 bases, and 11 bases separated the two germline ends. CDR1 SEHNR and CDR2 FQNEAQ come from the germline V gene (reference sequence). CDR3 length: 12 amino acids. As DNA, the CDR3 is TGTGCCAGCAGCTGGGCCACCCGGGAAGCTTTCTTT. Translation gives CASSWATREAFF. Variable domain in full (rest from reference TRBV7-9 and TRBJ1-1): DTGVSQNPRHKITKRGQNVTFRCDPISEHNRLYWYRQTLGQGPEFLTYFQNEAQLEKSRLLSDRFSAERPKGSFSTLEIQRTEQGDSAMYLCASSWATREAFFGQGTRLTVV.

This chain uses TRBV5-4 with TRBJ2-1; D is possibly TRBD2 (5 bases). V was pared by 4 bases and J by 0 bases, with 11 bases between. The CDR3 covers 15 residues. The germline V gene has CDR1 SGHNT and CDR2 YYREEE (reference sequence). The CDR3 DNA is TGTGCCAGCAGCGCCACGGGGAGCTCCTACAATGAGCAGTTCTTC. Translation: CASSATGSSYNEQFF.

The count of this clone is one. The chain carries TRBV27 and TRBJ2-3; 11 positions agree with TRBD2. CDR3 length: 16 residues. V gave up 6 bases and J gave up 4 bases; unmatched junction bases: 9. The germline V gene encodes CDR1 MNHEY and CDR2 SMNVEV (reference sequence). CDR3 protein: CASRLAGGFSADTQYF. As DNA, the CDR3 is TGTGCCAGCAGGTTAGCGGGAGGGTTTTCTGCAGATACGCAGTATTTT.

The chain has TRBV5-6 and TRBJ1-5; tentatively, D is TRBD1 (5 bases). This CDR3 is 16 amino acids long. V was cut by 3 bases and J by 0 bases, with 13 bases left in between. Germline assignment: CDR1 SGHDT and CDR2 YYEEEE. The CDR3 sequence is CASSSSGDGSNQPQHF. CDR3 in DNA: TGTGCCAGCAGCTCGTCTGGGGACGGTAGCAATCAGCCCCAGCATTTT.

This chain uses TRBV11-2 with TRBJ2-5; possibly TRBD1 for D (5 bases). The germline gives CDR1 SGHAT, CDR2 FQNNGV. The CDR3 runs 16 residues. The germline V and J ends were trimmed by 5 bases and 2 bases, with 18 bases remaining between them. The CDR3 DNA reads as TGTGCCAGCAGCCCCAATGGGGCAGGCGGTCAAGAGACCCAGTACTTC. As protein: CASSPNGAGGQETQYF.

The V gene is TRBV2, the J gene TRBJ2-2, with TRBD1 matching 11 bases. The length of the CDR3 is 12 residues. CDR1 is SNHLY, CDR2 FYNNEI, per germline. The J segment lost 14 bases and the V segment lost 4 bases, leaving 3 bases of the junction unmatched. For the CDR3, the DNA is TGTGCCAGCAGTGGGGGACAGGGGGGACTGTTTTTT. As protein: CASSGGQGGLFF.

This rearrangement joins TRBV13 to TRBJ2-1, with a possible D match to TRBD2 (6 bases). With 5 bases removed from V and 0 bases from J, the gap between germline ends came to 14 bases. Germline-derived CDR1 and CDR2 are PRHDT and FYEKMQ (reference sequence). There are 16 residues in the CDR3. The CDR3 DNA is TGTGCCAGCAGCCACCGCGGGAAAAGCTCCTACAATGAGCAGTTCTTC. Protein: CASSHRGKSSYNEQFF.

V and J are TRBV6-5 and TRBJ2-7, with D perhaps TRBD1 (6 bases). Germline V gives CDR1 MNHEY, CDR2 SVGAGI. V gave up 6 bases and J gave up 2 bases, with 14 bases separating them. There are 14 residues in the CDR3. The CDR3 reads CASSNSDRAYEQYF. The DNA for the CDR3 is TGTGCCAGCAGCAACTCGGACAGAGCCTACGAGCAGTACTTC.

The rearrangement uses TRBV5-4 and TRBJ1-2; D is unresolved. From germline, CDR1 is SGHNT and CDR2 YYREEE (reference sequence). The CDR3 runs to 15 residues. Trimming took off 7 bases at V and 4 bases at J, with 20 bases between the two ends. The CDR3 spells CASCDLPGKTYGYTF. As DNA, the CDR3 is TGTGCCAGCTGCGATTTACCAGGAAAGACCTATGGCTACACCTTC.

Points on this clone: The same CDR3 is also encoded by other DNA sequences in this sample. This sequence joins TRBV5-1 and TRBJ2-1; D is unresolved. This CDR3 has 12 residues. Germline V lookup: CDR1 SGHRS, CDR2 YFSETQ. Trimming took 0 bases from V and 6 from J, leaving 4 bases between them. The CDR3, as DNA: TGCGCCAGCAGCTTGGGCGTCAATGAGCAGTTCTTC. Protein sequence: CASSLGVNEQFF. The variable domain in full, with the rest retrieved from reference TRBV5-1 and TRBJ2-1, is KAGVTQTPRYLIKTRGQQVTLSCSPISGHRSVSWYQQTPGQGLQFLFEYFSETQRNKGNFPGRFSGRQFSNSRSEMNVSTLELGDSALYLCASSLGVNEQFFGPGTRLTVL.

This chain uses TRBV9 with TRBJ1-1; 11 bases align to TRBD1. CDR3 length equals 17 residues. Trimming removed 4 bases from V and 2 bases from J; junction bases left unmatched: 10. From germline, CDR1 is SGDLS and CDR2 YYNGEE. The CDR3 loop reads CASSSRTGGAFNTEAFF. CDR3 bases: TGTGCCAGCAGCTCCAGGACAGGGGGCGCCTTTAACACTGAAGCTTTCTTT. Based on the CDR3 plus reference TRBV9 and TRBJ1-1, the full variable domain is DSGVTQTPKHLITATGQRVTLRCSPRSGDLSVYWYQQSLDQGLQFLIQYYNGEERAKGNILERFSAQQFPDLHSELNLSSLELGDSALYFCASSSRTGGAFNTEAFFGQGTRLTVV.

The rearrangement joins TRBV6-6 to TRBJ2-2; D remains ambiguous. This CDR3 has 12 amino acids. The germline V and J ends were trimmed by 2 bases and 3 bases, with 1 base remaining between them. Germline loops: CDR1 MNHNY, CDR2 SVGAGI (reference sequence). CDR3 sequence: CASSYDTGELFF. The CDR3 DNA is TGTGCCAGCAGTTACGACACCGGGGAGCTGTTTTTT.

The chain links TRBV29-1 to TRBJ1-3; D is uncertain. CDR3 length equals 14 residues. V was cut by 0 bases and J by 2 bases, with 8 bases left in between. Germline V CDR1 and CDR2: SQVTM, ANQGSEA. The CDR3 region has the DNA TGCAGCGTTGAAGAGGTCGGGGCTGGAAACACCATATATTTT. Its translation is CSVEEVGAGNTIYF.

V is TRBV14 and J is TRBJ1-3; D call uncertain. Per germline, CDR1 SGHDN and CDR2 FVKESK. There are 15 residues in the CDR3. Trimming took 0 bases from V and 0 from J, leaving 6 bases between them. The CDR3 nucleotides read TGTGCCAGCAGCCAAGAATACAGCTCTGGAAACACCATATATTTT. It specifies CASSQEYSSGNTIYF.

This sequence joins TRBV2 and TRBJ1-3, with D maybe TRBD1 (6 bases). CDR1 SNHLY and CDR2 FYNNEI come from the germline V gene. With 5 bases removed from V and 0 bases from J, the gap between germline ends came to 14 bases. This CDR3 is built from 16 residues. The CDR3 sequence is CASSSTGQNSGNTIYF. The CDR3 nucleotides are TGTGCCAGCAGTTCAACAGGACAGAACTCTGGAAACACCATATATTTT.

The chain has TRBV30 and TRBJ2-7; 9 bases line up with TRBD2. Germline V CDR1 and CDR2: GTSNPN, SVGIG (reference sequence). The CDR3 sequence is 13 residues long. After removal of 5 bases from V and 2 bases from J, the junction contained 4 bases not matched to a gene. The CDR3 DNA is TGTGCCTGGGGACTAGCGTTGACCTACGAGCAGTACTTC. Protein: CAWGLALTYEQYF.

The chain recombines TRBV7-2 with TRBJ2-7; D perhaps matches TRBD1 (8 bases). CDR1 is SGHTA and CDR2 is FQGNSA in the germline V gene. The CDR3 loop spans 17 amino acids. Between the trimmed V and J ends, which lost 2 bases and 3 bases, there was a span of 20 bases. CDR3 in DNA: TGTGCCAGCAGCTTAAGTACAGGGGGACTACAGAGCTACGAGCAGTACTTC. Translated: CASSLSTGGLQSYEQYF. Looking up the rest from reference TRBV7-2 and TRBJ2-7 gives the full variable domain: GAGVSQSPSNKVTEKGKDVELRCDPISGHTALYWYRQSLGQGLEFLIYFQGNSAPDKSGLPSDRFSAERTGGSVSTLTIQRTQQEDSAVYLCASSLSTGGLQSYEQYFGPGTRLTVT.

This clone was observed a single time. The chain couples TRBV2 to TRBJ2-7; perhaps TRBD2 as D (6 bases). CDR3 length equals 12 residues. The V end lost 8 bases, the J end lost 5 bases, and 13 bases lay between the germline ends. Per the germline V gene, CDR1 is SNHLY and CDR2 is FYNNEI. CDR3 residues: CASRGFDDEQYF. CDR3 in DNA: TGTGCCAGCCGGGGGTTCGACGACGAGCAGTACTTC.

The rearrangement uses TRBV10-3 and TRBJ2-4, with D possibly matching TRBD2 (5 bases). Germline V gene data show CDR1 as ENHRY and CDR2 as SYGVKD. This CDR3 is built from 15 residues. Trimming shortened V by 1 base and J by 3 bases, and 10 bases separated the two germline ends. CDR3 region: CAISEFTGNKNIQYF. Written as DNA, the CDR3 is TGTGCCATCAGTGAGTTTACGGGGAACAAAAACATTCAGTACTTC.

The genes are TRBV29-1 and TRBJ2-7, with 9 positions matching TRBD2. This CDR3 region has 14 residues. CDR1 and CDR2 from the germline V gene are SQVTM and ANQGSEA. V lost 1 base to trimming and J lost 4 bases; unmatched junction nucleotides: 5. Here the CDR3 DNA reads TGCAGCGTTGAAGGGCGGGAGGGCCTTTACGAGCAGTACTTC. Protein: CSVEGREGLYEQYF.

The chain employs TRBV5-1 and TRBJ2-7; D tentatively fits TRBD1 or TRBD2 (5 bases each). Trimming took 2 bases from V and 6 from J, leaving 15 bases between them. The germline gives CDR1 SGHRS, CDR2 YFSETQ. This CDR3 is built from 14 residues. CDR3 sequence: CASSFSGTGLEQYF. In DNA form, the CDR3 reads TGCGCCAGCAGCTTCTCCGGGACCGGTCTCGAGCAGTACTTC.

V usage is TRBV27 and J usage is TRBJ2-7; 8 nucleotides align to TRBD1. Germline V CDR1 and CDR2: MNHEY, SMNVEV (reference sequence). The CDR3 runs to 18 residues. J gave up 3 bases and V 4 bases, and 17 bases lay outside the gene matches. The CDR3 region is CASSYRKTGAWISYEQYF. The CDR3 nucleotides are TGTGCCAGCAGTTATAGGAAGACAGGGGCCTGGATCAGCTACGAGCAGTACTTC.

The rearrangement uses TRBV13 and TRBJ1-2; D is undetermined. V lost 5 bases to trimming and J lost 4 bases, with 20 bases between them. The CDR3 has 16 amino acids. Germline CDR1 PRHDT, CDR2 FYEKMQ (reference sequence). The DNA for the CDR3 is TGTGCCAGCAGCCCATATCTCATGGCTCCAACCTATGGCTACACCTTC. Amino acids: CASSPYLMAPTYGYTF.

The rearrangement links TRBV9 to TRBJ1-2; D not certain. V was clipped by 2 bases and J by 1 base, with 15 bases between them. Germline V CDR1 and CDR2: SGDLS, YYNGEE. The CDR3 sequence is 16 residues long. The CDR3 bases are TGTGCCAGCAGCGTCGGACTCACTACTGTTAACTATGGCTACACCTTC. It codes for CASSVGLTTVNYGYTF.

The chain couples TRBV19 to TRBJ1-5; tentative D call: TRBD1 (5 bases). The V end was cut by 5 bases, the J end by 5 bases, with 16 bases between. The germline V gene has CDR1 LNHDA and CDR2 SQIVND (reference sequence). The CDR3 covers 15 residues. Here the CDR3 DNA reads TGTGCCAGTAGTCTTGGTCAGGGCCTATATCAGCCCCAGCATTTT. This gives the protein CASSLGQGLYQPQHF.